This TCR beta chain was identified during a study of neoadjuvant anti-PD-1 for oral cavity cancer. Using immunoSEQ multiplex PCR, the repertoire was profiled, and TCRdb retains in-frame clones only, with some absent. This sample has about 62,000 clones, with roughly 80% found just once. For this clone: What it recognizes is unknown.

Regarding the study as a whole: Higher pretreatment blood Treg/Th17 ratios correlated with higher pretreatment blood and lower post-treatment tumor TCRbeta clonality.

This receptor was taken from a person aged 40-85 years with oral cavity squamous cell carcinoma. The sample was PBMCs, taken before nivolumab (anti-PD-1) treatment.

Here the CDR3 reads CASSLGRMNTEAFF. DNA for the CDR3: TGTGCCAGCAGCTTGGGACGTATGAACACTGAAGCTTTCTTT. V is TRBV7-2 and J is TRBJ1-1; D is possibly TRBD1 (5 bases). Germline CDR1 reads SGHTA; CDR2 reads FQGNSA. V was trimmed by 3 bases and J by 0 bases, leaving 8 bases between them. The CDR3 spans 14 residues.